This is a list of T cell receptor beta chains from one sample in a study of control samples from healthy donors and cancer patients. Sequenced by immunoSEQ multiplex PCR; TCRdb stores in-frame clones only, minus some. Altogether some 20,000 clones are present, 75% to 90% being singletons, with the ten largest covering roughly 37%. Sequencing input: PBMCs. These receptors all stem from a man between 60 and 75 years old with head and neck cancer. CDR3s include the opening cysteine and the closing phenylalanine or tryptophan. The D gene is left open where the match is weak. Some rows have no size entry. The others give once, few or many, or a class for an expanded clone.

D gene: NA
clone size: NA
J gene: TRBJ1-6
V gene: TRBV9
CDR3 DNA: TGTGCCAGCAGCGGACAGTCCTATAATTCACCCCTCCACTTT
CDR3 protein: CASSGQSYNSPLHF

D gene: NA
clone size: NA
J gene: TRBJ1-1
V gene: TRBV30
CDR3 DNA: TGTGCCTGGAGTTTCAGACACCACATGAACACTGAAGCTTTCTTT
CDR3 protein: CAWSFRHHMNTEAFF

D gene: NA
clone size: NA
J gene: TRBJ1-1
V gene: TRBV7-8
CDR3 DNA: TGTGCCAGCAGCTGGGGACGGCCTGAGAACACTGAAGCTTTCTTT
CDR3 protein: CASSWGRPENTEAFF

D gene: NA
clone size: NA
J gene: TRBJ2-5
V gene: TRBV11-2
CDR3 DNA: TGTGCCAGCAGCTTAGGAATGAAGGAGGAGACCCAGTACTTC
CDR3 protein: CASSLGMKEETQYF

D gene: TRBD2
clone size: NA
J gene: TRBJ2-3
V gene: TRBV5-6
CDR3 DNA: TGTGCCAGCAGCTCACTACTAGCGGGAGGGTCAGATACGCAGTATTTT
CDR3 protein: CASSSLLAGGSDTQYF

D gene: NA
clone size: NA
J gene: TRBJ2-1
V gene: TRBV5-1
CDR3 DNA: TGCGCCAGCAGCTTGCAGATTACCTACAATGAGCAGTTCTTC
CDR3 protein: CASSLQITYNEQFF

D gene: NA
clone size: NA
J gene: TRBJ2-7
V gene: TRBV30
CDR3 DNA: TGTGCCTGGGGAAAACCGGGAGCGGGACACTACGAGCAGTACTTC
CDR3 protein: CAWGKPGAGHYEQYF

D gene: TRBD2
clone size: NA
J gene: TRBJ2-5
V gene: TRBV3-1/TRBV3-2
CDR3 DNA: TGTGCCAGCAGCCAATTGCTAGCGGTTCGGGAGACCCAGTACTTC
CDR3 protein: CASSQLLAVRETQYF

D gene: NA
clone size: NA
J gene: TRBJ2-5
V gene: TRBV5-1
CDR3 DNA: TGCGCCAGCAGCTTTCAGGGAAGAGGCCAAGAGACCCAGTACTTC
CDR3 protein: CASSFQGRGQETQYF

D gene: NA
clone size: NA
J gene: TRBJ1-2
V gene: TRBV19
CDR3 DNA: TGTGCCAGTAGTATTCGGTCTGACTACACCTTC
CDR3 protein: CASSIRSDYTF

D gene: TRBD2
clone size: NA
J gene: TRBJ2-1
V gene: TRBV5-1
CDR3 DNA: TGCGCCAGCAGCTCGAGACTAGCGGGACTCTACAATGAGCAGTTCTTC
CDR3 protein: CASSSRLAGLYNEQFF

D gene: NA
clone size: NA
J gene: TRBJ1-2
V gene: TRBV27
CDR3 DNA: TGTGCCAGCAGTTCAGCATCTAACTATGGCTACACCTTC
CDR3 protein: CASSSASNYGYTF

D gene: NA
clone size: NA
J gene: TRBJ1-1
V gene: TRBV9
CDR3 DNA: TGTGCCAGCAGCGACAGTGTCAACACTGAAGCTTTCTTT
CDR3 protein: CASSDSVNTEAFF

D gene: TRBD1
clone size: once
J gene: TRBJ1-1
V gene: TRBV19
CDR3 DNA: TGTGCCAGTAGTATGCGGACAGGGGGGACTGAAGCTTTCTTT
CDR3 protein: CASSMRTGGTEAFF

D gene: NA
clone size: NA
J gene: TRBJ2-1
V gene: TRBV6-5
CDR3 DNA: TGTGCCAGCAGTTACGTAGGGCCGAACAATGAGCAGTTCTTC
CDR3 protein: CASSYVGPNNEQFF

D gene: TRBD1
clone size: NA
J gene: TRBJ2-5
V gene: TRBV7-9
CDR3 DNA: TGTGCCAGCAGCCCTCAAACGACAGGGGCCGAGACCCAGTACTTC
CDR3 protein: CASSPQTTGAETQYF

D gene: NA
clone size: NA
J gene: TRBJ2-4
V gene: TRBV3-1/TRBV3-2
CDR3 DNA: TGTGCCAGCAGCCCCCCAGGGGGACTAGGCGCCATTCAGTACTTC
CDR3 protein: CASSPPGGLGAIQYF

D gene: NA
clone size: NA
J gene: TRBJ2-3
V gene: TRBV12-3/TRBV12-4
CDR3 DNA: TGTGCCAGCAGTCCCCTAACGACGCAGTATTTT
CDR3 protein: CASSPLTTQYF

D gene: NA
clone size: NA
J gene: TRBJ1-2
V gene: TRBV5-4
CDR3 DNA: TGTGCCAGCAGCTTGAGGGGGAACCACTATGGCTACACCTTC
CDR3 protein: CASSLRGNHYGYTF

D gene: TRBD2
clone size: NA
J gene: TRBJ2-1
V gene: TRBV12-3/TRBV12-4
CDR3 DNA: TGTGCCAGCAGTAGCGGGAGTTACAATGAGCAGTTCTTC
CDR3 protein: CASSSGSYNEQFF

D gene: NA
clone size: NA
J gene: TRBJ2-2
V gene: TRBV5-1
CDR3 DNA: TGCGCCAGCAGCTTGGATACGGACACCGGGGAGCTGTTTTTT
CDR3 protein: CASSLDTDTGELFF

D gene: NA
clone size: NA
J gene: TRBJ1-4
V gene: TRBV15
CDR3 DNA: TGTGCCACCAGCAGAGAGGGCGAAAAACTGTTTTTT
CDR3 protein: CATSREGEKLFF

D gene: NA
clone size: NA
J gene: TRBJ2-1
V gene: TRBV24-1
CDR3 DNA: TGTGCCACCAGTGATTCACAGCGGGCCCCCTACAATGAGCAGTTCTTC
CDR3 protein: CATSDSQRAPYNEQFF

D gene: TRBD1
clone size: NA
J gene: TRBJ2-3
V gene: TRBV18
CDR3 DNA: TGTGCCAGCTCACCGGACAGGGCTGGCACAGATACGCAGTATTTT
CDR3 protein: CASSPDRAGTDTQYF

D gene: NA
clone size: few
J gene: TRBJ2-1
V gene: TRBV7-9
CDR3 DNA: TGTGCCAGCAGCTTAGCGGGCCAGGGCCGATTACAGTTCTTC
CDR3 protein: CASSLAGQGRLQFF

D gene: NA
clone size: NA
J gene: TRBJ2-7
V gene: TRBV6-5
CDR3 DNA: TGTGCCACGAGAAGGGGGGCCGAGCAGTACTTC
CDR3 protein: CATRRGAEQYF

D gene: NA
clone size: NA
J gene: TRBJ1-2
V gene: TRBV5-6
CDR3 DNA: TGTGCCAGCAGCTTGAGGGTAACGGACTATGACTACACCTTC
CDR3 protein: CASSLRVTDYDYTF

D gene: NA
clone size: NA
J gene: TRBJ2-5
V gene: TRBV5-1
CDR3 DNA: TGCGCCAGCAGTTTCCGGGGAGGATACCAAGAGACCCAGTACTTC
CDR3 protein: CASSFRGGYQETQYF

D gene: NA
clone size: NA
J gene: TRBJ2-1
V gene: TRBV9
CDR3 DNA: TGTGCCAGCAGCGTCTCCAGGGGATCCTACAATGAGCAGTTCTTC
CDR3 protein: CASSVSRGSYNEQFF

D gene: NA
clone size: NA
J gene: TRBJ1-1
V gene: TRBV27
CDR3 DNA: TGTGCCAGCAGTTTATCGGGAAGCAACACTGAAGCTTTCTTT
CDR3 protein: CASSLSGSNTEAFF

D gene: NA
clone size: NA
J gene: TRBJ2-7
V gene: TRBV7-9
CDR3 DNA: TGTGCCAGCAGCTCGCCCTTGGGGTACGAGCAGTACTTC
CDR3 protein: CASSSPLGYEQYF

D gene: TRBD2
clone size: once
J gene: TRBJ2-1
V gene: TRBV7-9
CDR3 DNA: TGTGCCAGCAGCTTAGCGGCTAGCGGGAGCGGTGAGCAGTTCTTC
CDR3 protein: CASSLAASGSGEQFF

D gene: NA
clone size: once
J gene: TRBJ2-3
V gene: TRBV6-1
CDR3 DNA: TGTGCCAGCAGTGAAGCGAGGGTTAGCACAGATACGCAGTATTTT
CDR3 protein: CASSEARVSTDTQYF

D gene: TRBD2
clone size: NA
J gene: TRBJ2-7
V gene: TRBV5-1
CDR3 DNA: TGCGCCAGCAGTCTCAGCGGGGATTACCACGAGCAGTACTTC
CDR3 protein: CASSLSGDYHEQYF

D gene: NA
clone size: NA
J gene: TRBJ2-1
V gene: TRBV7-9
CDR3 DNA: TGTGCCAGCAGCTCAGAGGGAGTAGGTGAGCAGTTCTTC
CDR3 protein: CASSSEGVGEQFF

D gene: NA
clone size: NA
J gene: TRBJ1-1
V gene: TRBV5-1
CDR3 DNA: TGCGCCAGCAGCTTAGGATCGACTGAAGCTTTCTTT
CDR3 protein: CASSLGSTEAFF

D gene: NA
clone size: NA
J gene: TRBJ2-5
V gene: TRBV7-6
CDR3 DNA: TGTGCCACCGGGGCGGCGTACCAAGAGACCCAGTACTTC
CDR3 protein: CATGAAYQETQYF

D gene: NA
clone size: NA
J gene: TRBJ2-3
V gene: TRBV5-1
CDR3 DNA: TGCGCCAGCAGCCCCGGGACACCTAGCACAGATACGCAGTATTTT
CDR3 protein: CASSPGTPSTDTQYF

D gene: NA
clone size: NA
J gene: TRBJ1-2
V gene: TRBV19
CDR3 DNA: TGTGCCAGTACCGAAGGACGGATTAACTATGGCTACACCTTC
CDR3 protein: CASTEGRINYGYTF

D gene: NA
clone size: NA
J gene: TRBJ1-4
V gene: TRBV19
CDR3 DNA: TGTGCCAGTAGTATCGGGGGCAGCAGAAATGAAAAACTGTTTTTT
CDR3 protein: CASSIGGSRNEKLFF